This paragraph reports one T cell receptor (beta chain). The data are from a study of shared clonotypes between healthy human individuals. Deep level was the assay's run setting. Unsorted PBMC DNA went through sequencing on ten immunoSEQ deep assay plates. Some clones are missing from TCRdb's copy, which holds only in-frame ones; the method was immunoSEQ multiplex PCR. Of 400,000 to 550,000 clones listed, around 80% are singletons. This sequence originates from a woman aged 40 to 50 in good health. Some clones in this sample may be carry-over from other donors' samples. The material sequenced was PBMCs.

CDR3 sequence: CASSLDRRSSYEQYF. The CDR3 DNA is TGTGCCAGCAGCTTGGACAGGAGATCCTCCTACGAGCAGTACTTC. The gene calls are TRBV5-4 and TRBJ2-7; maybe TRBD1 (5 bases). With 0 bases removed from V and 0 bases from J, the gap between germline ends came to 10 bases. Germline V gene lookup returns CDR1 SGHNT and CDR2 YYREEE (reference sequence). The CDR3 is made up of 15 amino acids. Together with reference TRBV5-4 and TRBJ2-7, the CDR3 gives the full variable domain: ETGVTQSPTHLIKTRGQQVTLRCSSQSGHNTVSWYQQALGQGPQFIFQYYREEENGRGNFPPRFSGLQFPNYSSELNVNALELDDSALYLCASSLDRRSSYEQYFGPGTRLTVT.